What follows are 16 T cell receptor beta chains derived from one specimen sequenced in a study of T cell responses to AZD1222 COVID-19 vaccine. Sequencing used immunoSEQ multiplex PCR; TCRdb keeps in-frame clones, though not all of them. The data contain 100,000 to 150,000 clones, approximately 88% of them seen just once; the ten biggest clones take up approximately 8%. Specimen: peripheral blood, collected on day 0 of AZD1222 vaccination. The receptors originated from an adult in good health.

This chain uses TRBV27 with TRBJ2-7, with TRBD1 as a possible D gene (6 bases). The germline V gene has CDR1 MNHEY and CDR2 SMNVEV (reference sequence). CDR3 size: 12 residues. Between the trimmed V and J ends, which lost 3 bases and 5 bases, there was a span of 8 bases. CDR3 in DNA: TGTGCCAGCAGTTTTCAGGGGAACGAGCAGTACTTC. Translated: CASSFQGNEQYF.

The rearrangement joins TRBV5-1 to TRBJ2-7; 8 bases are a match to TRBD1. Trimming cost V 3 bases and J 3 bases; bases outside gene matches: 5. Germline V gives CDR1 SGHRS, CDR2 YFSETQ. CDR3 length: 14 residues. CDR3 DNA sequence: TGCGCCAGCAGCTGGGGGACAGGACTCTACGAGCAGTACTTC. Its translation: CASSWGTGLYEQYF.

The genes are TRBV6-6 and TRBJ2-1; possibly TRBD1 for D (6 bases). The CDR3 length is 13 residues. The V and J ends lost 1 base and 7 bases respectively, with 8 bases between them. Germline lookup yields CDR1 MNHNY and CDR2 SVGAGI (reference sequence). The chain's CDR3 is CASSYLQGNEQFF. The CDR3 DNA sequence: TGTGCCAGCAGTTACTTACAGGGTAATGAGCAGTTCTTC.

The chain carries TRBV18 and TRBJ1-6; 7 nucleotides align to TRBD1. This CDR3 comprises 16 residues. J gave up 5 bases and V 0 bases, and 4 bases lay outside the gene matches. Germline V gene data show CDR1 as KGHSH and CDR2 as LQKENI. The DNA of the CDR3 is TGTGCCAGCTCACCACCGGACAGGACCGATAATTCACCCCTCCACTTT. Translated: CASSPPDRTDNSPLHF.

The rearrangement uses TRBV23-1 and TRBJ2-7, with D perhaps matching TRBD2 (5 bases). TRBV23-1 has ORF status, its function being uncertain. Trimming cost V 0 bases and J 0 bases, with 12 bases left between them. The CDR3 runs 16 residues. The CDR3 DNA follows: TGCGCCAGCAGTCAATCAAAGCGGCCCGACTCCTACGAGCAGTACTTC. Protein product: CASSQSKRPDSYEQYF.

On this clone itself: In the same sample, other DNA sequences code for this CDR3. The gene calls are TRBV6-2 or TRBV6-3 and TRBJ2-7; TRBD1 or TRBD2 may be the D gene (5 bases each). Germline V gene lookup returns CDR1 MNHEY and CDR2 SVGEGT. The V end lost 0 bases, the J end lost 5 bases, and 11 bases lay between the germline ends. This CDR3 is built from 14 residues. Here the CDR3 DNA reads TGTGCCAGCAGTTACTCGAGGGGCAGGGACGAGCAGTACTTC. Its protein product is CASSYSRGRDEQYF.

The chain couples TRBV5-4 to TRBJ2-6; the match to TRBD2 covers 7 bases. The V gene's germline CDR1 is SGHNT and CDR2 YYREEE (reference sequence). Trimming cost V 0 bases and J 2 bases; bases outside gene matches: 2. The CDR3 loop spans 16 amino acids. The CDR3 nucleotides are TGTGCCAGCAGCTTGGAGGCGGGAGCTGGGGCCAACGTCCTGACTTTC. Its protein product is CASSLEAGAGANVLTF.

The rearrangement links TRBV9 to TRBJ1-2; D might be TRBD1 (5 bases). This CDR3 is 14 amino acids long. Germline V CDR1 and CDR2: SGDLS, YYNGEE. The germline V and J ends were trimmed by 0 bases and 5 bases, with 11 bases remaining between them. This CDR3 reads CASSVGQGVYGYTF. CDR3 nucleotide sequence: TGTGCCAGCAGCGTAGGCCAGGGTGTATATGGCTACACCTTC.

The chain employs TRBV5-1 and TRBJ2-1; D might be TRBD1 or TRBD2, each matching 8 bases. The CDR3 covers 15 residues. Trimming took off 2 bases at V and 9 bases at J, with 18 bases between the two ends. The germline gives CDR1 SGHRS, CDR2 YFSETQ. The CDR3 protein is CASSLREGQGAEQFF. The CDR3 region has the DNA TGCGCCAGCAGCTTACGGGAGGGCCAGGGGGCTGAGCAGTTCTTC.

The table lists this clone with a count of one. The V call is TRBV29-1, the J call TRBJ1-4; the match to TRBD1 covers 7 bases. The CDR3 is made up of 13 amino acids. CDR1 and CDR2 (germline): SQVTM, ANQGSEA. V lost 5 bases to trimming and J lost 8 bases; unmatched junction nucleotides: 8. CDR3 DNA: TGCAGCGTTAACGGACAGGTCGGGGAAAAACTGTTTTTT. Translated, it gives CSVNGQVGEKLFF.

The chain carries TRBV14 and TRBJ1-3; D remains unclear. CDR1 and CDR2 (germline): SGHDN, FVKESK. The CDR3 covers 16 residues. With 1 base removed from V and 0 bases from J, the gap between germline ends came to 10 bases. CDR3 in DNA: TGTGCCAGCAGCCAAGGGTGGGGTATCTCTGGAAACACCATATATTTT. Its translation: CASSQGWGISGNTIYF.

The rearrangement links TRBV2 to TRBJ2-3; 9 bases align to TRBD2. Germline V gene lookup returns CDR1 SNHLY and CDR2 FYNNEI. The J segment lost 6 bases and the V segment lost 5 bases, leaving 9 bases of the junction unmatched. The CDR3 length is 15 residues. The CDR3 loop reads CASSKRASGIDTQYF. CDR3 DNA: TGTGCCAGCAGTAAGCGGGCTAGCGGGATTGATACGCAGTATTTT.

The rearrangement joins TRBV5-5 to TRBJ1-2, with a possible D match to TRBD1 (5 bases). Germline values: CDR1 SGHKS, CDR2 YYEKEE (reference sequence). The CDR3 has 16 amino acids. Deletions cut 1 base from V and 3 bases from J, with 16 bases between. In DNA form, the CDR3 reads TGTGCCAGCAGCTTGCTTTTTAGGGGATCTGACTATGGCTACACCTTC. Amino acid sequence: CASSLLFRGSDYGYTF.

This chain uses TRBV5-1 with TRBJ1-4; D is ambiguous. The CDR3 is 12 residues long. CDR1 is SGHRS, CDR2 YFSETQ, per germline. V was cut by 4 bases and J by 8 bases, with 9 bases left in between. The chain's CDR3 is CASSGEVEKLFF. The CDR3 nucleotides are TGCGCCAGCAGCGGGGAAGTGGAAAAACTGTTTTTT.

The chain employs TRBV11-2 and TRBJ2-7, with 9 nucleotides matching TRBD2. Trimming took 0 bases from V and 6 from J; bases not matched to a gene: 18. From germline, CDR1 is SGHAT and CDR2 FQNNGV. The CDR3 has 19 residues. In DNA form, the CDR3 reads TGTGCCAGCAGCTTAGATTCTGCGGGGGGGGCTCCTCCCTCGTTCGAGCAGTACTTC. Protein sequence: CASSLDSAGGAPPSFEQYF.

J is TRBJ2-7 and V is TRBV5-6, with D unresolved. The CDR3 extends over 15 amino acids. Trimming stripped 1 base from V and 3 bases from J, with 14 bases between. Germline V gives CDR1 SGHDT, CDR2 YYEEEE. CDR3 in DNA: TGTGCCAGCAGCTTGTTAGAGGCGAGTCTCTACGAGCAGTACTTC. Protein: CASSLLEASLYEQYF.